This T cell receptor (beta chain) is from a study of T cell repertoires in cytomegalovirus infection. Study at large: CMV infection together with matching HLA type was indicated by public TCR beta signatures.

Notes on the study in general: Based on cumulative public TCR beta family frequency, carriers of CMV plus the relevant HLA were identified.

TCRdb re-called the reads through MiXCR, storing one row per CDR3 protein. The sample gives about 770,000 distinct CDR3 sequences, just under 30% of which show up once; under 15% is in the top ten. The germline CDR1 and CDR2 sequences are MNHEY and SVGEGT. This CDR3 contains 14 residues. The V gene lost 7 bases and the J gene lost 3 bases, with 10 bases spanning the gap. This clonotype was found a few times. The antigen is not known. The specimen comprised cultured CD8+ T cells from PBMCs, sampled from culture after CMV antigen stimulation. The receptor was isolated from a human donor in good health (CMV status not recorded). Some clones in this sample may be carry-over from other donors' samples. The genes are TRBV6-2 or TRBV6-3 and TRBJ1-6; D ambiguous. CDR3 residues: CASTYGDYNSPLHF. DNA of the CDR3: TGTGCCAGCACCTACGGGGACTATAATTCACCCCTCCACTTT.